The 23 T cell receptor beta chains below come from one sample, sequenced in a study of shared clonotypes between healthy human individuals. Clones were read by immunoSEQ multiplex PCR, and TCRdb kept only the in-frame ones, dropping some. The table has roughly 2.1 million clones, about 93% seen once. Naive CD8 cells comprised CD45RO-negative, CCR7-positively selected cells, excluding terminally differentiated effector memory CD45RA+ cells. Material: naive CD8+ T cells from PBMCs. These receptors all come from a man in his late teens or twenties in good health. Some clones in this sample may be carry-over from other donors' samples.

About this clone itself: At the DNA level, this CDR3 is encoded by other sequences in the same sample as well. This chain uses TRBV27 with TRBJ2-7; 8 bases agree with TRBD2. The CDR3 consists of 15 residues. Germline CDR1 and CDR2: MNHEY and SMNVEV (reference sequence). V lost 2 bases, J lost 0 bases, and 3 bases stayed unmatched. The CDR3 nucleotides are TGTGCCAGCAGTTTAAGCGGGGGCGCCTCCTACGAGCAGTACTTC. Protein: CASSLSGGASYEQYF.

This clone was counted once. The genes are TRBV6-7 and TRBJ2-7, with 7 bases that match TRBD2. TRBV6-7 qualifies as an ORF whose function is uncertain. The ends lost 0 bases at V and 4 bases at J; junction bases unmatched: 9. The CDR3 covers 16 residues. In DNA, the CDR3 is TGTGCCAGCAGTTACTCTCTAGCGGCCGGAGATTACGAGCAGTACTTC. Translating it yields CASSYSLAAGDYEQYF.

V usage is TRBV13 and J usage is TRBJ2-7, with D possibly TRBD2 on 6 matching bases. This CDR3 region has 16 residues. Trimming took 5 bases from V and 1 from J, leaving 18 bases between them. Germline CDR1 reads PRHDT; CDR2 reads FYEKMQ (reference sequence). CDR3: CASSGTSAGLSYEQYF. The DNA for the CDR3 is TGTGCCAGCAGCGGCACATCAGCGGGTTTATCCTACGAGCAGTACTTC.

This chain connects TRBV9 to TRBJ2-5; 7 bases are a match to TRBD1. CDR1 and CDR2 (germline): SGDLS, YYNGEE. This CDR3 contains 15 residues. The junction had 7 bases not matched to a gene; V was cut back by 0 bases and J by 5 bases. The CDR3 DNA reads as TGTGCCAGCAGCGTAGGAGGGGGCGCGCTGGAGACCCAGTACTTC. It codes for CASSVGGGALETQYF.

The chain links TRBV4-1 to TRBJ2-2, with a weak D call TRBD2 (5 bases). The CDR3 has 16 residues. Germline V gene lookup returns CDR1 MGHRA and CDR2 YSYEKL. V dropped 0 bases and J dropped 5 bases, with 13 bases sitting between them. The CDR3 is CASSQDPGWVTGELFF. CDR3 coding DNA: TGCGCCAGCAGCCAAGATCCGGGGTGGGTAACCGGGGAGCTGTTTTTT.

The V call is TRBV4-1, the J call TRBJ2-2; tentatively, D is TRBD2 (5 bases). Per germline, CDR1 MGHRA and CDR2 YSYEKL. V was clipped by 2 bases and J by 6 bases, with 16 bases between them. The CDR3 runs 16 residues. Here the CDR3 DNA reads TGCGCCAGCAGCCAAATAGACCTTCTCGGGGCCGGGGAGCTGTTTTTT. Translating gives CASSQIDLLGAGELFF.

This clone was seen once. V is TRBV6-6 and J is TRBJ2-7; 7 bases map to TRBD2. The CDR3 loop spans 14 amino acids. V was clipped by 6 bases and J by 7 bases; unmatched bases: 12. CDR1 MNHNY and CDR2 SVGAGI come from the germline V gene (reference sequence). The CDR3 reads CASSTGLVPGEQYF. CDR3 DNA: TGTGCCAGCAGCACCGGACTAGTACCGGGGGAGCAGTACTTC.

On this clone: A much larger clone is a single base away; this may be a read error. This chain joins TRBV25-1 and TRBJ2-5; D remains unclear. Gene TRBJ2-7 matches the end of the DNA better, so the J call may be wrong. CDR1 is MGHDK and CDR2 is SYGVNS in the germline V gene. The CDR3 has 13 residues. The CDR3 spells CASSVGSSYEQYF. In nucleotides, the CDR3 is TGTGCCAGCAGTGTGGGCAGCTCCTACGAGCAGTACTTC.

The CDR3 loop is CASSPGQGREKLFF. The CDR3 region has the DNA TGTGCCAGCAGCCCCGGACAGGGACGTGAAAAACTGTTTTTT. V is TRBV7-9 and J is TRBJ1-4, with TRBD1 matching over 8 bases. J was trimmed by 7 bases and V by 5 bases; bases with no gene match: 6. Germline V gene lookup returns CDR1 SEHNR and CDR2 FQNEAQ (reference sequence). The CDR3 has 14 amino acids.

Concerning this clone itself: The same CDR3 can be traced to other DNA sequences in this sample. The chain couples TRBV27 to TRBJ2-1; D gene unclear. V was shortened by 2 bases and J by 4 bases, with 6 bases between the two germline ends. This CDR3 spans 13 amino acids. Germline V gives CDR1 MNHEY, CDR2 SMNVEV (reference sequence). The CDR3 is CASSLDLYNEQFF. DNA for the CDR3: TGTGCCAGCAGTTTAGATCTATACAATGAGCAGTTCTTC.

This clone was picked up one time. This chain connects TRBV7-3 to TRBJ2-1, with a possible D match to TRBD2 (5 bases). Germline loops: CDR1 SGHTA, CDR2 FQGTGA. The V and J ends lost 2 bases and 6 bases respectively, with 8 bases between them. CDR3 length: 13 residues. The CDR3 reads CASSLQLGNEQFF. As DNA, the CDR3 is TGTGCCAGCAGCTTACAACTAGGCAATGAGCAGTTCTTC.

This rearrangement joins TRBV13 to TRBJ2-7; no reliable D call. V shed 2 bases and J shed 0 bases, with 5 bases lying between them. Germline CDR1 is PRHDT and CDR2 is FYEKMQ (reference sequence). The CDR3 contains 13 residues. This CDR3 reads CASSLSASYEQYF. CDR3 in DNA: TGTGCCAGCAGCTTAAGTGCCTCCTACGAGCAGTACTTC.

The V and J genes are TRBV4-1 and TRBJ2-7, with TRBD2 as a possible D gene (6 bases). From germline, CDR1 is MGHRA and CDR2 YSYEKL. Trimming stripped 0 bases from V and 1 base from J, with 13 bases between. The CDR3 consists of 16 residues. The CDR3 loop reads CASSQDRIGGSYEQYF. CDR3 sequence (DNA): TGCGCCAGCAGCCAAGATCGTATCGGGGGTTCCTACGAGCAGTACTTC.

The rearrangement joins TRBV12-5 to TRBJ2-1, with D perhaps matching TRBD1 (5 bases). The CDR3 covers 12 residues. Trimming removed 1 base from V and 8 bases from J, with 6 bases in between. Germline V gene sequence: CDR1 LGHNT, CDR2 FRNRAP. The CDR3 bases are TGTGCTAGTGGTTTGGGGGGCTATGAGCAGTTCTTC. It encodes CASGLGGYEQFF.

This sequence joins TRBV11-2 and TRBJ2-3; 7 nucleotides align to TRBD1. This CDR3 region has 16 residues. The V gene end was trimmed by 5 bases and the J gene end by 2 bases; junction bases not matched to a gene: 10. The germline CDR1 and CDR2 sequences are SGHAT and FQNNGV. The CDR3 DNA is TGTGCCAGCAGCCTAGGCCCGACAGGGATCACAGATACGCAGTATTTT. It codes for CASSLGPTGITDTQYF.

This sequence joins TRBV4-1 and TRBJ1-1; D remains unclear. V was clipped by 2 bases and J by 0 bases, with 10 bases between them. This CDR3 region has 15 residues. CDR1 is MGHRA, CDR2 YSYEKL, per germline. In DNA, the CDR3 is TGCGCCAGCAGCCAACGCGGTACGATGAACACTGAAGCTTTCTTT. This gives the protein CASSQRGTMNTEAFF.

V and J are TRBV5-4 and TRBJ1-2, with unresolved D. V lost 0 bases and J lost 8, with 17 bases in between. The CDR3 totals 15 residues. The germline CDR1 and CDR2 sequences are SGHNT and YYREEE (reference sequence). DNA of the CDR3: TGTGCCAGCAGCTTGGTCGGGGTCCCGTGGAGCGGCTACACCTTC. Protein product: CASSLVGVPWSGYTF. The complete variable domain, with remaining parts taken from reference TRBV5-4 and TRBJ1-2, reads ETGVTQSPTHLIKTRGQQVTLRCSSQSGHNTVSWYQQALGQGPQFIFQYYREEENGRGNFPPRFSGLQFPNYSSELNVNALELDDSALYLCASSLVGVPWSGYTFGSGTRLTVV.

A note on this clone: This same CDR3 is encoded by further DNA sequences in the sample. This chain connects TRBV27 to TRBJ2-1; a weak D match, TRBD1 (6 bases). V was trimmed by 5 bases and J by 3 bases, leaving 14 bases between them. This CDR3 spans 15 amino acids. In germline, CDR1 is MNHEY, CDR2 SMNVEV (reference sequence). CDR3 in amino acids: CASSPIGGSYNEQFF. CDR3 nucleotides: TGTGCCAGCAGTCCCATAGGGGGAAGCTACAATGAGCAGTTCTTC.

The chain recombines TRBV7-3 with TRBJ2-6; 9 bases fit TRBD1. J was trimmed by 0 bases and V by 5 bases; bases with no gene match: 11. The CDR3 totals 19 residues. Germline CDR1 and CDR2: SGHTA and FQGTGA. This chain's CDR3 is CASSPRTGDAISGANVLTF. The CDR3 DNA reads TGTGCCAGCAGCCCCCGGACAGGGGACGCCATCTCTGGGGCCAACGTCCTGACTTTC.

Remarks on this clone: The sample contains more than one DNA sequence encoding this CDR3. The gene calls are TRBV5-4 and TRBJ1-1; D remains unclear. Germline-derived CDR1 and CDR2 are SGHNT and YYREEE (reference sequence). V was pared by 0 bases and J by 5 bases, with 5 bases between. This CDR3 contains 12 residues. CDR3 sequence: CASSLVGTEAFF. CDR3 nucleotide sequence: TGTGCCAGCAGCTTGGTCGGGACTGAAGCTTTCTTT. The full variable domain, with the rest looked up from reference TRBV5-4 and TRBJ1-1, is ETGVTQSPTHLIKTRGQQVTLRCSSQSGHNTVSWYQQALGQGPQFIFQYYREEENGRGNFPPRFSGLQFPNYSSELNVNALELDDSALYLCASSLVGTEAFFGQGTRLTVV.

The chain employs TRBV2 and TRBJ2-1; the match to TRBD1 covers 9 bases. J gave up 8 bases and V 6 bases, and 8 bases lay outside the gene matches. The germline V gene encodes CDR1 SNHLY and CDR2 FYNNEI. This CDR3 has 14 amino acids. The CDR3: CASSGQTGGDEQFF. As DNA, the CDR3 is TGTGCCAGCAGCGGTCAGACAGGGGGAGATGAGCAGTTCTTC.

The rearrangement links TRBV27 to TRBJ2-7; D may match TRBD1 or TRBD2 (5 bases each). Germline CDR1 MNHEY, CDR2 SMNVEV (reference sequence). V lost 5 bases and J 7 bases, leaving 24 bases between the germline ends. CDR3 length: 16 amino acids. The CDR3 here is CASSLSGPFLFGEQYF. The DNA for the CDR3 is TGTGCCAGCAGTCTTTCGGGACCCTTCCTTTTTGGAGAGCAGTACTTC.

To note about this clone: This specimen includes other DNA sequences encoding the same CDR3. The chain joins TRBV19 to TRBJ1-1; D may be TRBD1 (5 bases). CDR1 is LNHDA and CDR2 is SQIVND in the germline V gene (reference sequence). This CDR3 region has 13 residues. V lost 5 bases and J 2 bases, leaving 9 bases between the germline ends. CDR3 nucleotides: TGTGCCAGTAGTGCGGGACCTAACACTGAAGCTTTCTTT. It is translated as CASSAGPNTEAFF.